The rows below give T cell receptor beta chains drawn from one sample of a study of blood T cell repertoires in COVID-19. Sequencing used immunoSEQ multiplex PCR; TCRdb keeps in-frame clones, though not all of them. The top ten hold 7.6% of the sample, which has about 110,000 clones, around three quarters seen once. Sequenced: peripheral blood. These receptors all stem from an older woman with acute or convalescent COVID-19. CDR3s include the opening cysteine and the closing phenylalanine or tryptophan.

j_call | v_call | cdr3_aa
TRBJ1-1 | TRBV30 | CAWSGGVLGDPLNTEAFF
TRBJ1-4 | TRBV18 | CASSPRAQVATNEKLFF
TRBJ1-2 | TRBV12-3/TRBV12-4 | CATTGAYGYTF
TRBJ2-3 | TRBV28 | CASSRQNTDTQYF
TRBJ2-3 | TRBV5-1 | CASSLASGGPGTQYF
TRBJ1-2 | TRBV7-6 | CASSLSGFYGYTF
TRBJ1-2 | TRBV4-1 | CASTPRDNSGYTF
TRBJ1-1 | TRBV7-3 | CASSNGLQGLGTEAFF
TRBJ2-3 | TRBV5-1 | CASSLAQTGVTDTQYF
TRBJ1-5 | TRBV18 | CASSPSVQASNQPQHF
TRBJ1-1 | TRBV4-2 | CASSQGGGGTEAFF
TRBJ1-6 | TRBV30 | CAWASYNSPLHF
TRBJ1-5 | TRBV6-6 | CASSYIKGGIQPQHF
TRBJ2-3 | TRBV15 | CATSRGDRGHTDTQYF
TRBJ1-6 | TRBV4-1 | CASSQDLKAVLHF
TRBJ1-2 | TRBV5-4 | CASSYSDRAYGYTF
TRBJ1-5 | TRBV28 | CASSLTRDRGQPQHF
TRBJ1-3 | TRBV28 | CASSLRTVELLSSGNTIYF
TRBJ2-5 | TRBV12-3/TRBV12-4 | CASRPRDFQTQYF
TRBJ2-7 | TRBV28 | CASSPMDRDYEQYF
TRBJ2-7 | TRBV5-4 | CASSTGQGYEQYF
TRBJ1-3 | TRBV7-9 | CASSLSPNSGNTIYF
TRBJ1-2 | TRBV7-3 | CASSLFNRGTGGGYTF
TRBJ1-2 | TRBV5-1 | CASSLLQGSYGYTF
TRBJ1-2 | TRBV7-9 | CASSLNYYGYTF
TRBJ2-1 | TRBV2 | CASRAGGRVGEQFF
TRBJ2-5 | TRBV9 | CASSVDYSSGAETQYF
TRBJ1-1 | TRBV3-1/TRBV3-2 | CASSRRQGAVNTEAFF
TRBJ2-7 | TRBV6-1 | CASSEGAGESEQYF
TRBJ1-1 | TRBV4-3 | CASSQEWGGEAFF
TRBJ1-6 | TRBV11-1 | CASSLGSGNSPLHF
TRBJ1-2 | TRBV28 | CASRPFPGTYGYTF
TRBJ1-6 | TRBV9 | CASSVGTGGSSPLHF
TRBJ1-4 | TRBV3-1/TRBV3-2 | CASSQLSRRAEKLFF
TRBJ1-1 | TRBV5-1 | CASSWDRVSTEAFF
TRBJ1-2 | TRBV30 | CAWSLHLGQGGYGYTF
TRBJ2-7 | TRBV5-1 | CASSLVGRGYEQYF
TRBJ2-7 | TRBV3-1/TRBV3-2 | CASSSGQGSYEQYF
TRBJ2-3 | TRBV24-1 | CATGLAGTDTQYF
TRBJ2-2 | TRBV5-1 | CASSLTPVTTGELFF
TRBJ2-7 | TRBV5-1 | CASSFISGKEQYF
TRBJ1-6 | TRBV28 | CASISGTGGSPLHF
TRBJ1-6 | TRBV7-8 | CASSLAAGAGSPLHF
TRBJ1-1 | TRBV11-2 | CASSRTGNTEAFF
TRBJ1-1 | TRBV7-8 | CASSQTQDTEAFF
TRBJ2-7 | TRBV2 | CASRIFEGQYF
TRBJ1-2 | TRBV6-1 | CASSEPQGSYYGYTF
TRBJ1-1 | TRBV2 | CASSEVGQLEAFF
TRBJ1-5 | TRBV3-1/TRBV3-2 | CASNNPGQPQHF
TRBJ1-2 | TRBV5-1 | CASSPQGDYGYTF
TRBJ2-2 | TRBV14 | CASRPARGGTGELFF
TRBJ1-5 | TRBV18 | CASSPPGQGVGQPQHF
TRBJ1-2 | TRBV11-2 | CASSRLDRGAAFYGYTF
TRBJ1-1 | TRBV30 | CAWRYRQTEAFF